The clone carrying this T cell receptor beta chain was seen at least ten times. Its specificity is unknown. This sample was included in a study of glioma-infiltrating T cells. Trimming pared 1 base from V and 0 bases from J, leaving 7 bases between. Germline values: CDR1 DFQATT, CDR2 SNEGSKA (reference sequence). The CDR3 covers 14 residues. Using RNA template, CDR3s of TCR alpha and beta were amplified with iRepertoire arm-PCR. Via MiXCR, TCRdb re-called the multiplex PCR reads, giving one row per CDR3 protein. Of more than 85,000 distinct CDR3 sequences detected, around a quarter appear once; the ten largest clones hold around a third. Whole-study findings and limits: Only very few CDR3 sequences appeared in both tissue and blood.

The sequenced sample consisted of glioma tissue, nonneoplastic brain tissue, or PBMCs (not recorded which). The chain couples TRBV20-1 to TRBJ2-1; D remains unclear. This TCR derives from a human donor with low-grade glioma or glioblastoma, undergoing nonglioma brain surgery, or in good health (not recorded which). The CDR3 protein is CSARVAISYNEQFF. CDR3 bases: TGCAGTGCTAGAGTCGCAATCTCCTACAATGAGCAGTTCTTC.